This T cell receptor (beta chain) is from a study of blood T cell repertoires in COVID-19. Turning to the study itself: Some COVID-19 samples were acute and others convalescent; all came from the United States, Italy and Spain. In each case, the material was cDNA or gDNA derived from T cells, B-cell-depleted T cells, or PBMCs.

Those enrolled in Seattle joined during active infection and were followed longitudinally afterward. Assay used: immunoSEQ multiplex PCR; TCRdb lists only in-frame clones, some missing. The table has hundreds of thousands of clones, roughly 90% seen once. CDR3 length: 16 residues. Looked up from germline, CDR1 is KGHDR and CDR2 is SFDVKD. After removal of 4 bases from V and 4 bases from J, the junction contained 8 bases not matched to a gene. The receptor comes from a woman in her 70s with COVID-19, enrolled during active disease. J is TRBJ2-2 and V is TRBV24-1; 7 bases align to TRBD1. Source material: peripheral blood. The CDR3 region has the DNA TGTGCCACCAGTGACCCTCCGGGACAGATCACCGGGGAGCTGTTTTTT. Its translation: CATSDPPGQITGELFF.